The text below deals with one T cell receptor beta chain. Its antigen is unidentified. Amplification used 60 Vbeta primers and 13 Jbeta primers. Profiled with immunoSEQ multiplex PCR; TCRdb holds only in-frame clones, not every one. In the table there are 70,000 to 95,000 clones, around 77% of which are singletons. This entry comes from a study of cytomegalovirus exposure and HLA in healthy donors. Study-level points and caveats: HLA allele associations emerged for roughly 17,000 TCR beta sequences in a later analysis, at 0.05 false discovery rate.

Sequencing used PBMCs. The clonotype originates from a man aged 50 to 60 in good health and CMV-seronegative.

DNA of the CDR3: TGCGCCAGCAGCAAGATCGTGAGTTCGAACACCGGGGAGCTGTTTTTT. Encoded protein: CASSKIVSSNTGELFF. V and J are TRBV5-1 and TRBJ2-2; unclear D gene. Trimming took 4 bases from V and 0 from J, leaving 13 bases between them. The CDR3 spans 16 residues. Germline V gene lookup returns CDR1 SGHRS and CDR2 YFSETQ.